This T cell receptor (beta chain) was profiled in a study of blood T cell repertoires in COVID-19. In the authors' methods: From reference gene primer amplification, estimates of nucleated cell counts were derived. TCRdb keeps only in-frame clones here, not all; method: immunoSEQ multiplex PCR. D and trimming were read from the DNA, whereas the V and J calls and clone size are those reported in that table. The sample contains roughly 120,000 clones, around 85% of which appear only once. Germline lookup yields CDR1 MNHNS and CDR2 SASEGT. Trimming removed 1 base at V and 6 bases at J, with 13 bases between. This CDR3 is 15 amino acids long.

The origin of this receptor is a man in his forties or fifties with acute or convalescent COVID-19. The sequencing input was peripheral blood. The chain carries TRBV6-1 and TRBJ1-5; no firm D call. The CDR3 bases are TGTGCCAGCAGTGAAGGCCCTCTTAACAGTCAGCCCCAGCATTTT. Protein product: CASSEGPLNSQPQHF.